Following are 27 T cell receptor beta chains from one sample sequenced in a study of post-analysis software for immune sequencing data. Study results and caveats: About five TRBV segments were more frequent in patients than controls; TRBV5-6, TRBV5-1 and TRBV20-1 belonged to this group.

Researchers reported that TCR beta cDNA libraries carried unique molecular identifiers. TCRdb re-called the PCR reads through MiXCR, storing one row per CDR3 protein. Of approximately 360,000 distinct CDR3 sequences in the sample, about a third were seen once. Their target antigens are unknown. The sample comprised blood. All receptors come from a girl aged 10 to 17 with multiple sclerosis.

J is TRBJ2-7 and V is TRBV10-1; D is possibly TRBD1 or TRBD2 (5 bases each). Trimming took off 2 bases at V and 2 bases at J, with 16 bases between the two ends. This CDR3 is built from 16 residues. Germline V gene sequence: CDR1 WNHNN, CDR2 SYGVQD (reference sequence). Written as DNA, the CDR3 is TGCGCCAGCAGTGAGCCGGCCGGGACCCGACCCTACGAGCAGTACTTC. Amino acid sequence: CASSEPAGTRPYEQYF.

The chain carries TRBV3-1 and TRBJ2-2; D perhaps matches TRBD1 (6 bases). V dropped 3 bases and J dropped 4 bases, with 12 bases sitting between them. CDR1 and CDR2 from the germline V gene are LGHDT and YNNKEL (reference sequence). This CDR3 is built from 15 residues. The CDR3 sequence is CASSQRRGATGELFF. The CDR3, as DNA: TGTGCCAGCAGCCAGCGCAGGGGTGCCACCGGGGAGCTGTTTTTT. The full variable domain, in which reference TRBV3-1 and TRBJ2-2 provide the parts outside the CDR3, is DTAVSQTPKYLVTQMGNDKSIKCEQNLGHDTMYWYKQDSKKFLKIMFSYNNKELIINETVPNRFSPKSPDKAHLNLHINSLELGDSAVYFCASSQRRGATGELFFGEGSRLTVL.

CDR3 nucleotides: TGTGCCAGCAGTGGGGGTTACGAAGGACAGTACGAGCAGTACTTC. This translates into CASSGGYEGQYEQYF. The chain links TRBV12-3 or TRBV12-4 to TRBJ2-7, with D perhaps TRBD1 (6 bases). Trimming shortened V by 5 bases and J by 4 bases, and 18 bases separated the two germline ends. The CDR3 is 15 amino acids.

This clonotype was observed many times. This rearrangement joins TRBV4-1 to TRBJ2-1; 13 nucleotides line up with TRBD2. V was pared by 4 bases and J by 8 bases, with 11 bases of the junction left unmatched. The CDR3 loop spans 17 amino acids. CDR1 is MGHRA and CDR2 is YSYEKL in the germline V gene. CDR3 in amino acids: CASSPRTSGGAGYEQFF. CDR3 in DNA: TGCGCCAGCAGCCCCAGGACTAGCGGGGGCGCCGGGTATGAGCAGTTCTTC.

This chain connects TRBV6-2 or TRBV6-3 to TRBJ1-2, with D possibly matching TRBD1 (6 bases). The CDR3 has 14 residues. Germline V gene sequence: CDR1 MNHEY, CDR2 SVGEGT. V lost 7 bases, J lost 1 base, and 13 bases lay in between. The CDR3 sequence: CASTRQESNYGYTF. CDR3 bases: TGTGCCAGCACTCGACAGGAGAGTAACTATGGCTACACCTTC.

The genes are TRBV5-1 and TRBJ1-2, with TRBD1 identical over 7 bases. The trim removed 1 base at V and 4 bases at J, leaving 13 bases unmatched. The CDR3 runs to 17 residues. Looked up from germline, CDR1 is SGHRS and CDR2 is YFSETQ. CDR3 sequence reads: CASSLNRADRQGYGYTF. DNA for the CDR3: TGCGCCAGCAGCTTGAACCGCGCCGATAGACAGGGCTATGGCTACACCTTC.

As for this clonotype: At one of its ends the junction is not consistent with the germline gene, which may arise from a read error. DNA of the CDR3: TGCGCCGGCAGCCCCTGGACGGGGGCGCGTCAGCCCCAGCATTTT. Residues: CAGSPWTGARQPQHF. The J gene is TRBJ1-5, the V gene TRBV5-1; D possibly corresponds to TRBD1 (6 bases). CDR3 length: 15 residues. In germline, CDR1 is SGHRS, CDR2 YFSETQ.

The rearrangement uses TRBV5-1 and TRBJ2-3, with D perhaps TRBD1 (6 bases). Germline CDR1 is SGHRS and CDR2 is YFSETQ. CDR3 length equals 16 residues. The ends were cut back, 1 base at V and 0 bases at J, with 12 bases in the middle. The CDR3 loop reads CASSLRWDTSTDTQYF. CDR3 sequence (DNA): TGCGCCAGCAGCTTGCGATGGGACACAAGCACAGATACGCAGTATTTT.

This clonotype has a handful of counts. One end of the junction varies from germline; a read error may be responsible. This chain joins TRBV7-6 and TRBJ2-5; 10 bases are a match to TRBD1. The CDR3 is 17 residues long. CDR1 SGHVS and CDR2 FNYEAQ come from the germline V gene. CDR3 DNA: TGTGCCAGTAGCTTAAACCCGGGACAGGGGAGGCAAGAGACCCAGTACTTC. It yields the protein CASSLNPGQGRQETQYF.

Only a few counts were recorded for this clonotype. The DNA of the CDR3 is TGTGCCAGCGACAGCGGAGAGGCTAACTATGGCTACACCTTC. The encoded protein is CASDSGEANYGYTF. This chain uses TRBV12-3 or TRBV12-4 with TRBJ1-2; D might be TRBD1 (5 bases). The CDR3 sequence is 14 residues long. V was shortened by 8 bases and J by 0 bases, with 13 bases between the two germline ends.

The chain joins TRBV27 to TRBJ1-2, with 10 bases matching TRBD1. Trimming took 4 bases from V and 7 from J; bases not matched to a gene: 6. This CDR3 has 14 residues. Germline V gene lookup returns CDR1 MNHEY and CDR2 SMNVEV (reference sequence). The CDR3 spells CASSSGQGWTGYTF. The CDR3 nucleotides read TGTGCCAGCAGTTCGGGACAGGGGTGGACTGGCTACACCTTC.

The CDR3 nucleotides are TGTGCCAGCAGGCTACAAGGCAATCAGCCCCAGCATTTT. It codes for CASRLQGNQPQHF. The chain couples TRBV6-5 to TRBJ1-5; the D is unclear. The V gene's germline CDR1 is MNHEY and CDR2 SVGAGI. The CDR3 is 13 amino acids. Deletions cut 6 bases from V and 2 bases from J, with 8 bases between.

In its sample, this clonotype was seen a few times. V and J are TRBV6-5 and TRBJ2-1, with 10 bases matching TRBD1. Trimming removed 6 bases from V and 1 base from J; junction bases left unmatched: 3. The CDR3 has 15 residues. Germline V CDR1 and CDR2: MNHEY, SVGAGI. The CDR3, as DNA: TGTGCCAGCAGACGGACAGGGGGGTCCTACAATGAGCAGTTCTTC. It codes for CASRRTGGSYNEQFF.

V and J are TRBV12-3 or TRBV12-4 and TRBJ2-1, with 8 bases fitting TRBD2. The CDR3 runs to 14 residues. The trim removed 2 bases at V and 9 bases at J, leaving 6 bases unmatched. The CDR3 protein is CASSLRSGGIEQFF. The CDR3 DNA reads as TGTGCCAGCAGTTTACGGTCGGGGGGGATTGAGCAGTTCTTC.

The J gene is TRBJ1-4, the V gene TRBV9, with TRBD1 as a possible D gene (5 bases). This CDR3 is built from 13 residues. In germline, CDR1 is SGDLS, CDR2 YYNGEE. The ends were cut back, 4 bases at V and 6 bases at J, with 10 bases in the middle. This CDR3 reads CASSRDVYEKLFF. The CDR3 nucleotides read TGTGCCAGCAGCAGGGACGTCTATGAAAAACTGTTTTTT. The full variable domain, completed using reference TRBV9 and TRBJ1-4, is DSGVTQTPKHLITATGQRVTLRCSPRSGDLSVYWYQQSLDQGLQFLIQYYNGEERAKGNILERFSAQQFPDLHSELNLSSLELGDSALYFCASSRDVYEKLFFGSGTQLSVL.

CDR3 nucleotide sequence: TGTGCCAGCAGCCAACGGGACAGGGGTAATAATGAAGCTTTCTTT. Translation gives CASSQRDRGNNEAFF. The V gene is TRBV3-1, the J gene TRBJ1-1, with 10 nucleotides matching TRBD1. Germline V gives CDR1 LGHDT, CDR2 YNNKEL (reference sequence). The CDR3 length is 15 residues. Losses at the gene ends were 2 bases for V and 7 bases for J; bases not matched to a gene: 7. Drawing the rest from reference TRBV3-1 and TRBJ1-1, the complete variable domain is DTAVSQTPKYLVTQMGNDKSIKCEQNLGHDTMYWYKQDSKKFLKIMFSYNNKELIINETVPNRFSPKSPDKAHLNLHINSLELGDSAVYFCASSQRDRGNNEAFFGQGTRLTVV.

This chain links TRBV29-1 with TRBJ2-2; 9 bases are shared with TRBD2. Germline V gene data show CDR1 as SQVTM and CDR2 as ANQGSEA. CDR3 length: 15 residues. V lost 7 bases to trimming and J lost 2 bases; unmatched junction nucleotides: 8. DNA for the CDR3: TGCAGCGCCAGCCTAGCGGGGCGAAACACCGGGGAGCTGTTTTTT. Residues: CSASLAGRNTGELFF.

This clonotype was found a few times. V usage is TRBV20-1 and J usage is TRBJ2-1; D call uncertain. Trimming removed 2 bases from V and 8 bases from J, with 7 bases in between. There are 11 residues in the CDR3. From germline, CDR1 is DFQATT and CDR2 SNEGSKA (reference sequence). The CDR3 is CSARPSYEQFF. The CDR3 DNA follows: TGCAGTGCTAGACCTTCCTATGAGCAGTTCTTC.

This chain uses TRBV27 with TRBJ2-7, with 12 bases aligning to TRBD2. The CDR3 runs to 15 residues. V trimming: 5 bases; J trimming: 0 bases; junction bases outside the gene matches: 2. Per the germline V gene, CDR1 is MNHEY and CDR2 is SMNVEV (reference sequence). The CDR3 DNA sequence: TGTGCCAGCAGTCGGACTAGCGGGGCCTCCTACGAGCAGTACTTC. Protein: CASSRTSGASYEQYF.

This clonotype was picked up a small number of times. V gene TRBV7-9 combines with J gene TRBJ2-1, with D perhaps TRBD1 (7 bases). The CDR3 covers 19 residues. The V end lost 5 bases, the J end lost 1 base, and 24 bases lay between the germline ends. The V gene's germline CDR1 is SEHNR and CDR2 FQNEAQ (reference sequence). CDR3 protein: CASSKRIFRGEWSYNEQFF. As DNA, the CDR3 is TGTGCCAGCAGCAAACGAATTTTCAGGGGGGAATGGTCCTACAATGAGCAGTTCTTC.

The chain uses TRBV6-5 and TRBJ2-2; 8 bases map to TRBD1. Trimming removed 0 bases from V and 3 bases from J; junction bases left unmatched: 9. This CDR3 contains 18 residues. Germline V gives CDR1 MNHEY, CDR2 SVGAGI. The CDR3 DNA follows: TGTGCCAGCAGTTACTCTTTAGTGGCAGGGGGCTACACCGGGGAGCTGTTTTTT. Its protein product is CASSYSLVAGGYTGELFF.

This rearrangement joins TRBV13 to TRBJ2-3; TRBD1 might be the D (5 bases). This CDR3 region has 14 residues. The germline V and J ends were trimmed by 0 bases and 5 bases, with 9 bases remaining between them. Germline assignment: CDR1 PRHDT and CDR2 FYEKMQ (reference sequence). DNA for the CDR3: TGTGCCAGCAGCTTAGGCCTCCAGGGAGATACGCAGTATTTT. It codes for CASSLGLQGDTQYF.

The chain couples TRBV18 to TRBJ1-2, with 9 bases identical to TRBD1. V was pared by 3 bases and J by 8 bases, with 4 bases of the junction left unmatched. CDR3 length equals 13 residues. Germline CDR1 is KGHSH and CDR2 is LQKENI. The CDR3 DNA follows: TGTGCCAGCTCACCGGACAGGGGTGACGGCTACACCTTC. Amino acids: CASSPDRGDGYTF. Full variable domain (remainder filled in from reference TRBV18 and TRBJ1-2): NAGVMQNPRHLVRRRGQEARLRCSPMKGHSHVYWYRQLPEEGLKFMVYLQKENIIDESGMPKERFSAEFPKEGPSILRIQQVVRGDSAAYFCASSPDRGDGYTFGSGTRLTVV.

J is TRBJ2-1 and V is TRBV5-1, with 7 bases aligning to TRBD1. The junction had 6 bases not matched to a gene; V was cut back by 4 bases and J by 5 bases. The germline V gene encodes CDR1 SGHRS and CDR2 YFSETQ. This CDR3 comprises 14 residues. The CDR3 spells CASSVGQEDNEQFF. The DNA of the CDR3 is TGCGCCAGCAGCGTAGGACAGGAGGACAATGAGCAGTTCTTC.

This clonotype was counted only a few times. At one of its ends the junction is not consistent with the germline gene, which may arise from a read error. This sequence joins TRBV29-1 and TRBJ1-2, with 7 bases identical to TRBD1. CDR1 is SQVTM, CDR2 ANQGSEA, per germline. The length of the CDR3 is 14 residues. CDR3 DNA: TGCAGCGTTGTATCTAACACAGGGGTGGGTGGCCACACCTTC. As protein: CSVVSNTGVGGHTF. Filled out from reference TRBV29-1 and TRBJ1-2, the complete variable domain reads SAVISQKPSRDICQRGTSLTIQCQVDSQVTMMFWYRQQPGQSLTLIATANQGSEATYESGFVIDKFPISRPNLTFSTLTVSNMSPEDSSIYLCSVVSNTGVGGHTFGSGTRLTVV.

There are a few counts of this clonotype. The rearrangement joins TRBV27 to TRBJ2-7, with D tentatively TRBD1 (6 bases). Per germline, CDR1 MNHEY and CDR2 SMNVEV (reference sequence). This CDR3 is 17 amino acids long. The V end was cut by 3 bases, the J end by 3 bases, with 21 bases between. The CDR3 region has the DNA TGTGCCAGCAGTTTTAGTCCTTACCGGGACAAAAACTACGAGCAGTACTTC. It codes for CASSFSPYRDKNYEQYF.

The CDR3 loop reads CASSIDRRFSYEQYF. CDR3 coding DNA: TGTGCCAGCAGCATCGACAGGCGCTTCTCCTACGAGCAGTACTTC. V is TRBV7-8 and J is TRBJ2-7, with TRBD1 as a possible D gene (6 bases). Germline CDR1 SGHVS, CDR2 FQNEAQ. V was pared by 5 bases and J by 0 bases, with 14 bases between. The CDR3 is 15 amino acids.